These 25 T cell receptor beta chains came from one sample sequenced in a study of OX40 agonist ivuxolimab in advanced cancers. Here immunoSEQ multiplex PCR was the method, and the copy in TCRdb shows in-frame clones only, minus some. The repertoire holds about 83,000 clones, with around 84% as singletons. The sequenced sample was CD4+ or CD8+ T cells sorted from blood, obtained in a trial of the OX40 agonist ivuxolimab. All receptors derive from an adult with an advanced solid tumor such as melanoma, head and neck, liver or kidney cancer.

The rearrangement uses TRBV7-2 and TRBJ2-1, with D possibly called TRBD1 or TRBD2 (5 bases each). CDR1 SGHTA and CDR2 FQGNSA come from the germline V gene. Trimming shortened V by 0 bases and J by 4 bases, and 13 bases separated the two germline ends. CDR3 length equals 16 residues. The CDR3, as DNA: TGTGCCAGCAGCTTAGCCGGGGCTGGCAGTTACAATGAGCAGTTCTTC. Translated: CASSLAGAGSYNEQFF.

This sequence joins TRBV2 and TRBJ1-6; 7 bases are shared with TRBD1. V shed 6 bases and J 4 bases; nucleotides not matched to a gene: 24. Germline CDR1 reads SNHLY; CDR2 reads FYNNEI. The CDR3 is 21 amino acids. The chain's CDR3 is CASSEGANTYGGSVYNSPLHF. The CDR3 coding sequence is TGTGCCAGCAGCGAGGGGGCAAACACCTACGGGGGTTCGGTTTATAATTCACCCCTCCACTTT.

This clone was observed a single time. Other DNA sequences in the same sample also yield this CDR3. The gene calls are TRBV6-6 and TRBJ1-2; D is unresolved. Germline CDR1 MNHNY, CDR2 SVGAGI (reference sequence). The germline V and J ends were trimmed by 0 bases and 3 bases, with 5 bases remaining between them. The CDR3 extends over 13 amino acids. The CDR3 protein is CASSYSGDYGYTF. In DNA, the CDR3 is TGTGCCAGCAGTTACTCAGGTGACTATGGCTACACCTTC.

CDR3 bases: TGCAGCGTTGATGAGACAGGGGTAGGCACAGATACGCAGTATTTT. This translates into CSVDETGVGTDTQYF. V usage is TRBV29-1 and J usage is TRBJ2-3; 8 bases are a match to TRBD1. Trimming removed 3 bases from V and 1 base from J; junction bases left unmatched: 6. This CDR3 has 15 residues. Germline CDR1 SQVTM, CDR2 ANQGSEA.

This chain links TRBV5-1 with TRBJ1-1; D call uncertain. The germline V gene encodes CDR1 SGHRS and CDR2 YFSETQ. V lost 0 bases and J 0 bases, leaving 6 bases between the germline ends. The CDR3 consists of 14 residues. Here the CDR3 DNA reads TGCGCCAGCAGCTTGGAGCCCCTGAACACTGAAGCTTTCTTT. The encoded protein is CASSLEPLNTEAFF. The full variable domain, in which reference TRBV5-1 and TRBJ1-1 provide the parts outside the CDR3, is KAGVTQTPRYLIKTRGQQVTLSCSPISGHRSVSWYQQTPGQGLQFLFEYFSETQRNKGNFPGRFSGRQFSNSRSEMNVSTLELGDSALYLCASSLEPLNTEAFFGQGTRLTVV.

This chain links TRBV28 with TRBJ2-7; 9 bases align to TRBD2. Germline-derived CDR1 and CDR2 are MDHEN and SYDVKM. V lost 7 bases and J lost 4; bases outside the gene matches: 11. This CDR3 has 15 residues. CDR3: CASTPGSGGGYEQYF. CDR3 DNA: TGTGCCAGCACCCCCGGTAGCGGGGGTGGATACGAGCAGTACTTC.

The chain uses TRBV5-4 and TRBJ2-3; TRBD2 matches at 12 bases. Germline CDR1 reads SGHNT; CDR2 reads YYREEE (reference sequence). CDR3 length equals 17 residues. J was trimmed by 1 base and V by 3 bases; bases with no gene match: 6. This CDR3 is CASSSRTSGVGTDTQYF. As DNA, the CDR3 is TGTGCCAGCAGCTCGCGGACTAGCGGGGTGGGCACAGATACGCAGTATTTT.

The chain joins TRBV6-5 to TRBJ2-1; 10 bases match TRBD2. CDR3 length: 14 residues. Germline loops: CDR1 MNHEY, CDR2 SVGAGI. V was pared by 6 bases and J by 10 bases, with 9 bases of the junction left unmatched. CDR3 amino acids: CASRKAGGRTEQFF. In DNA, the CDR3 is TGTGCCAGCAGAAAAGCGGGGGGGAGGACCGAGCAGTTCTTC.

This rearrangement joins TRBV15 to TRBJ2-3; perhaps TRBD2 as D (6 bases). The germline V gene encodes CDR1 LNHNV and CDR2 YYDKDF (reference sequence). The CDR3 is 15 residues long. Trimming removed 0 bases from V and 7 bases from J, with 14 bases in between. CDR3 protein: CATSRDVGAGNTQYF. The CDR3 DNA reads TGTGCCACCAGCAGAGATGTGGGCGCGGGGAATACGCAGTATTTT.

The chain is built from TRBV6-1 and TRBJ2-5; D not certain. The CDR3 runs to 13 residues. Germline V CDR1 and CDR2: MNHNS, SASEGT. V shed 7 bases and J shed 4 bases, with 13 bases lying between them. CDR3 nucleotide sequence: TGTGCCAGCACCTTGGGGTTAGGAGAGACCCAGTACTTC. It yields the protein CASTLGLGETQYF.

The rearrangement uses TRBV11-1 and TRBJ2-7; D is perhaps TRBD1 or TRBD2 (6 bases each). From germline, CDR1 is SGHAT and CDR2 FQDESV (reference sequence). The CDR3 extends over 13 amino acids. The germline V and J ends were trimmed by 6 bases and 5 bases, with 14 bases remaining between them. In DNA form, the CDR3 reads TGTGCCAGCAGAGGGGGGATTAGCGACGAGCAGTACTTC. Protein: CASRGGISDEQYF.

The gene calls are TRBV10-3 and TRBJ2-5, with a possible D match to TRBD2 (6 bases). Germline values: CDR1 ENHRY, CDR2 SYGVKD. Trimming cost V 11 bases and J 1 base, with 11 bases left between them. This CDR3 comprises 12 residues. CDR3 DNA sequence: TGTGCCTCTAGCGCAACCCAAGAGACCCAGTACTTC. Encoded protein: CASSATQETQYF.

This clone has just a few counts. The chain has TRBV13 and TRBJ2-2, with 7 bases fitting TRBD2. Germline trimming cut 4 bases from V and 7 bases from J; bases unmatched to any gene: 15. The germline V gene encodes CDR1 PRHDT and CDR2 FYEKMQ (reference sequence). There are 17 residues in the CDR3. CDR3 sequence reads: CASSSPVGLVLGGELFF. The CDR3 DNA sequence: TGTGCCAGCAGCTCCCCGGTCGGACTAGTATTGGGCGGGGAGCTGTTTTTT.

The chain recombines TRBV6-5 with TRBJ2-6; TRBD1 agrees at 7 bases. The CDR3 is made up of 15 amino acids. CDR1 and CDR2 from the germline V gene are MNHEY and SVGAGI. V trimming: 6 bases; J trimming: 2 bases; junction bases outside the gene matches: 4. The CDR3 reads CASSQTGAGANVLTF. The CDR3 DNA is TGTGCCAGCAGCCAAACAGGGGCTGGGGCCAACGTCCTGACTTTC.

The CDR3 here is CASSEWIAYNSPLHF. The CDR3 DNA sequence: TGTGCCAGCAGTGAATGGATAGCGTATAATTCACCCCTCCACTTT. The rearrangement joins TRBV25-1 to TRBJ1-6; D unclear. The CDR3 spans 15 residues. V lost 1 base to trimming and J lost 4 bases, with 8 bases between them. Germline V gene sequence: CDR1 MGHDK, CDR2 SYGVNS.

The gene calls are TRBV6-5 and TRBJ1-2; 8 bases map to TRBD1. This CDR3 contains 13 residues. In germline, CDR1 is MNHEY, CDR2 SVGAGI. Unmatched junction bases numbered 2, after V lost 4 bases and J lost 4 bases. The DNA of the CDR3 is TGTGCCAGCAGTTCCGGACAGGGCTATGGCTACACCTTC. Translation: CASSSGQGYGYTF.

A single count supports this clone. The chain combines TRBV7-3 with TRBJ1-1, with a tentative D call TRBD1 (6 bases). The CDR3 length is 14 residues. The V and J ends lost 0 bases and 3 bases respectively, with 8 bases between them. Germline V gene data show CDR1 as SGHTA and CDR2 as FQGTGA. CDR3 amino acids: CASSLTPGDTEAFF. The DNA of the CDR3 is TGTGCCAGCAGCTTAACTCCAGGGGACACTGAAGCTTTCTTT. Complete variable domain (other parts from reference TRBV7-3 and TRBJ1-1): GAGVSQTPSNKVTEKGKYVELRCDPISGHTALYWYRQSLGQGPEFLIYFQGTGAADDSGLPNDRFFAVRPEGSVSTLKIQRTERGDSAVYLCASSLTPGDTEAFFGQGTRLTVV.

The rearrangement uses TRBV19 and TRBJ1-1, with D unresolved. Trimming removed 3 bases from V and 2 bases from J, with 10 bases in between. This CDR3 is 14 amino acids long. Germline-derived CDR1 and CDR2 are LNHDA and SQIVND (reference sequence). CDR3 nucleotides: TGTGCCAGTAGTATCCGGAAAGGAAACACTGAAGCTTTCTTT. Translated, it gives CASSIRKGNTEAFF.

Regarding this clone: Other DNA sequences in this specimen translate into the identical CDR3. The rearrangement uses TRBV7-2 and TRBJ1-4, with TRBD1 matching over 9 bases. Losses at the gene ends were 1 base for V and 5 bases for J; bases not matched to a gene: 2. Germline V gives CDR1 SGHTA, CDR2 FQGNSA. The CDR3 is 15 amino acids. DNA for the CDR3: TGTGCCAGCAGCTTAGAGGGACAGGGAAATGAAAAACTGTTTTTT. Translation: CASSLEGQGNEKLFF. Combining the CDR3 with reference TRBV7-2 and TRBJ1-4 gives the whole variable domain GAGVSQSPSNKVTEKGKDVELRCDPISGHTALYWYRQSLGQGLEFLIYFQGNSAPDKSGLPSDRFSAERTGGSVSTLTIQRTQQEDSAVYLCASSLEGQGNEKLFFGSGTQLSVL.

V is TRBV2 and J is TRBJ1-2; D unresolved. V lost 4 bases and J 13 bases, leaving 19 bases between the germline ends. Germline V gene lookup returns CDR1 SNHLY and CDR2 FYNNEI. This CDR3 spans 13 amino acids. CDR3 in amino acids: CASSVPGYGFPTF. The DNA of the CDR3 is TGTGCCAGCAGTGTACCAGGATATGGATTCCCCACCTTC. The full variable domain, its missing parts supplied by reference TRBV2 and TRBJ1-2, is EPEVTQTPSHQVTQMGQEVILRCVPISNHLYFYWYRQILGQKVEFLVSFYNNEISEKSEIFDDQFSVERPDGSNFTLKIRSTKLEDSAMYFCASSVPGYGFPTFGSGTRLTVV.

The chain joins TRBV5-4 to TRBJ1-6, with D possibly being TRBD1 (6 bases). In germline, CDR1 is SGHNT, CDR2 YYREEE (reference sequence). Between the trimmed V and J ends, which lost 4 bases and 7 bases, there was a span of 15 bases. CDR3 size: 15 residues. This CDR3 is CASSLDGQGNSPLHF. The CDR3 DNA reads TGTGCCAGCAGCCTGGACGGGCAGGGGAATTCACCCCTCCACTTT.

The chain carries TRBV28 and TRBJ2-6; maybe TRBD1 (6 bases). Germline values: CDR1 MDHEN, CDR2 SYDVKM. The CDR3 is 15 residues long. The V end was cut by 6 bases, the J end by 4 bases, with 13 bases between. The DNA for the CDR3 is TGTGCCAGCAGATTTCCAGGGGCCGGGGCCAACGTCCTGACTTTC. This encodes CASRFPGAGANVLTF.

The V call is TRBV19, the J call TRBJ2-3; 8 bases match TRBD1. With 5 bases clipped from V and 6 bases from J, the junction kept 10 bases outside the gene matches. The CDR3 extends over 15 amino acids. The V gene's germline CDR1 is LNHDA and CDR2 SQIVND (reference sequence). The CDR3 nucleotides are TGTGCCAGTAGTTTGACAGGGGCGCCCACGGATACGCAGTATTTT. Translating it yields CASSLTGAPTDTQYF.

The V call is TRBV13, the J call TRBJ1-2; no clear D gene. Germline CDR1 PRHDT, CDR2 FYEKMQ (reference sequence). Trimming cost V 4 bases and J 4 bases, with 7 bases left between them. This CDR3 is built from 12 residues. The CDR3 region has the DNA TGTGCCAGCAGCTCTAACTTCTATGGCTACACCTTC. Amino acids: CASSSNFYGYTF.

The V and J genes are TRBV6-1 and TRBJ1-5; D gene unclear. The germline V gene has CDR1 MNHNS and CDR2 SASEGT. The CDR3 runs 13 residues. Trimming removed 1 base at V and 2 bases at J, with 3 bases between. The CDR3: CASSEVRNQPQHF. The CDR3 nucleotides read TGTGCCAGCAGTGAAGTCCGCAATCAGCCCCAGCATTTT.